This passage covers 17 T cell receptor beta chains from one sample sequenced in a study of blood T cell repertoires in COVID-19. Sequencing was performed with immunoSEQ multiplex PCR; in TCRdb, only in-frame clones are kept and a portion is missing. The top ten hold around 38% of the sample, which has 130,000 to 150,000 clones, 87% seen once. Sequenced sample: peripheral blood. Receptor source: a man over 45 who had recovered from COVID-19.

The chain employs TRBV5-4 and TRBJ2-7; 7 nucleotides line up with TRBD2. V trimming: 0 bases; J trimming: 7 bases; junction bases outside the gene matches: 1. The length of the CDR3 is 12 residues. Germline CDR1 is SGHNT and CDR2 is YYREEE (reference sequence). CDR3 protein: CASSLAGREQYF. CDR3 nucleotides: TGTGCCAGCAGCTTGGCCGGGAGGGAGCAGTACTTC.

This chain joins TRBV5-6 and TRBJ2-5; D is uncertain. The CDR3 runs 11 residues. CDR1 SGHDT and CDR2 YYEEEE come from the germline V gene. With 1 base removed from V and 4 bases from J, the gap between germline ends came to 2 bases. The CDR3, as DNA: TGTGCCAGCAGCTTGCGAGAGACCCAGTACTTC. Protein product: CASSLRETQYF. The whole variable domain, remainder taken from reference TRBV5-6 and TRBJ2-5, is DAGVTQSPTHLIKTRGQQVTLRCSPKSGHDTVSWYQQALGQGPQFIFQYYEEEERQRGNFPDRFSGHQFPNYSSELNVNALLLGDSALYLCASSLRETQYFGPGTRLLVL.

This clone was counted a few times. The chain joins TRBV7-2 to TRBJ2-7; 10 bases are a match to TRBD2. The V segment lost 3 bases and the J segment 1 base; nucleotides outside the gene matches: 3. The CDR3 is made up of 15 amino acids. CDR1 and CDR2 from the germline V gene are SGHTA and FQGNSA. In DNA, the CDR3 is TGTGCCAGCAGCTTTGTAGCGGGGGGATCCTACGAGCAGTACTTC. Amino acid sequence: CASSFVAGGSYEQYF.

The genes are TRBV5-6 and TRBJ2-7; TRBD1 agrees at 7 bases. This CDR3 has 13 amino acids. With V trimmed by 4 bases and J by 5 bases, 6 bases remained unmatched. The germline gives CDR1 SGHDT, CDR2 YYEEEE. Here the CDR3 reads CASSPGTDHEQYF. CDR3 coding DNA: TGTGCCAGCAGCCCAGGGACAGACCACGAGCAGTACTTC.

The gene calls are TRBV19 and TRBJ1-2, with 7 bases aligning to TRBD1. CDR3 length: 13 amino acids. The germline CDR1 and CDR2 sequences are LNHDA and SQIVND (reference sequence). With V trimmed by 6 bases and J by 2 bases, 3 bases remained unmatched. The CDR3 loop is CASRRGPNYGYTF. CDR3 nucleotide sequence: TGTGCCAGTAGAAGGGGGCCGAACTATGGCTACACCTTC.

This sequence joins TRBV18 and TRBJ2-1, with TRBD2 identical over 8 bases. CDR3 size: 16 residues. V was clipped by 1 base and J by 4 bases; unmatched bases: 6. Germline assignment: CDR1 KGHSH and CDR2 LQKENI. CDR3 DNA: TGTGCCAGCTCACCACGGGCGGGACTAGATTACAATGAGCAGTTCTTC. Amino acid sequence: CASSPRAGLDYNEQFF.

The chain employs TRBV19 and TRBJ1-5; 7 positions match TRBD1. J was trimmed by 9 bases and V by 4 bases; bases with no gene match: 9. Germline values: CDR1 LNHDA, CDR2 SQIVND (reference sequence). This CDR3 has 14 amino acids. Here the CDR3 DNA reads TGTGCCAGTAGTAGCGACAGGGCCACACGGCCCCAGCATTTT. This gives the protein CASSSDRATRPQHF.

The rearrangement joins TRBV30 to TRBJ1-4, with D maybe TRBD1 (6 bases). CDR1 is GTSNPN and CDR2 is SVGIG in the germline V gene (reference sequence). Trimming took off 3 bases at V and 0 bases at J, with 11 bases between the two ends. CDR3 length: 15 amino acids. The CDR3 here is CAWSRNRATNEKLFF. The CDR3 DNA reads TGTGCCTGGAGCCGAAACAGGGCAACTAATGAAAAACTGTTTTTT.

The chain employs TRBV21-1 and TRBJ1-5. TRBV21-1 is shown as a pseudogene. This CDR3 is 17 amino acids long. The CDR3 DNA follows: TGTGCCAGCAGCAAAGCGTTCGGGGAAGGAGACAATCAGCCCCAGCATTTT. This translates into CASSKAFGEGDNQPQHF.

V gene TRBV18 combines with J gene TRBJ1-1; D may be TRBD1 (6 bases). V lost 4 bases, J lost 4 bases, and 13 bases lay in between. The CDR3 totals 14 residues. Per germline, CDR1 KGHSH and CDR2 LQKENI. The CDR3 region is CASSQTGGGTEAFF. As DNA, the CDR3 is TGTGCCAGCTCACAGACAGGCGGTGGCACTGAAGCTTTCTTT.

The J gene is TRBJ1-6, the V gene TRBV14; 7 positions agree with TRBD1. Trimming at V came to 5 bases and at J to 2 bases, leaving 9 bases not matched to a gene. Germline V gives CDR1 SGHDN, CDR2 FVKESK. CDR3 length equals 17 residues. The CDR3 spells CASSLISGQAYNSPLHF. The CDR3 nucleotides are TGTGCCAGCAGCTTAATTTCCGGACAGGCCTATAATTCACCCCTCCACTTT.

This clone came up a few times. V usage is TRBV27 and J usage is TRBJ1-2; possibly TRBD1 for D (5 bases). Germline V lookup: CDR1 MNHEY, CDR2 SMNVEV (reference sequence). The CDR3 covers 13 residues. The V and J ends lost 5 bases and 3 bases respectively, with 10 bases between them. Written as DNA, the CDR3 is TGTGCCAGCAGTCCGACAGCATACTATGGCTACACCTTC. This codes for CASSPTAYYGYTF.

V and J are TRBV10-3 and TRBJ1-6; D might be TRBD1 (5 bases). The CDR3 extends over 14 amino acids. V lost 4 bases to trimming and J lost 7 bases, with 11 bases between them. Looked up from germline, CDR1 is ENHRY and CDR2 is SYGVKD. The DNA of the CDR3 is TGTGCCATCAGTGGGGTCAGGGCCAATTCACCCCTCCACTTT. Amino acids: CAISGVRANSPLHF.

Only one count was recorded for this clone. The V gene is TRBV2, the J gene TRBJ2-1; TRBD2 matches at 13 bases. Germline V gene lookup returns CDR1 SNHLY and CDR2 FYNNEI. This CDR3 spans 14 amino acids. Unmatched junction bases numbered 1, after V lost 6 bases and J lost 5 bases. The CDR3 loop is CASRGLAGHNEQFF. The CDR3, as DNA: TGTGCCAGCAGGGGACTAGCGGGGCACAATGAGCAGTTCTTC. The full variable domain, rest sourced from reference TRBV2 and TRBJ2-1, is EPEVTQTPSHQVTQMGQEVILRCVPISNHLYFYWYRQILGQKVEFLVSFYNNEISEKSEIFDDQFSVERPDGSNFTLKIRSTKLEDSAMYFCASRGLAGHNEQFFGPGTRLTVL.

This chain joins TRBV2 and TRBJ2-5; D uncertain. The germline V gene has CDR1 SNHLY and CDR2 FYNNEI. V dropped 7 bases and J dropped 2 bases, with 8 bases sitting between them. The CDR3 is 12 amino acids. The CDR3 reads CASKRRQETQYF. CDR3 coding DNA: TGTGCCAGCAAGAGGAGACAAGAGACCCAGTACTTC. The entire variable domain, with the rest obtained from reference TRBV2 and TRBJ2-5, is as follows: EPEVTQTPSHQVTQMGQEVILRCVPISNHLYFYWYRQILGQKVEFLVSFYNNEISEKSEIFDDQFSVERPDGSNFTLKIRSTKLEDSAMYFCASKRRQETQYFGPGTRLLVL.

The chain couples TRBV4-1 to TRBJ1-1; D remains unclear. V lost 0 bases, J lost 3 bases, and 5 bases lay in between. Germline CDR1 is MGHRA and CDR2 is YSYEKL. CDR3 length: 13 amino acids. The CDR3 DNA reads TGCGCCAGCAGCCAAGACGGGGACACTGAAGCTTTCTTT. Protein product: CASSQDGDTEAFF.

The CDR3 DNA sequence: TGTGCCAGCAGTTATACTAGCGGGGGGGCTGTAGATACGCAGTATTTT. The encoded protein is CASSYTSGGAVDTQYF. The rearrangement links TRBV6-2 or TRBV6-3 to TRBJ2-3, with 13 nucleotides matching TRBD2. The germline V gene encodes CDR1 MNHEY and CDR2 SVGEGT. The CDR3 totals 16 residues. V was clipped by 3 bases and J by 5 bases; unmatched bases: 5.